This is a list of T cell receptor beta chains from one sample in a study of CD8+ T cells in alopecia areata. Data came from immunoSEQ multiplex PCR; TCRdb stores just in-frame clones and leaves some out. The sample includes 80,000 to 100,000 clones, 40% to 50% of them seen just once. The input for sequencing was CD8+ T cells sorted from blood, taken at week 24, from a patient treated with tofacitinib. All receptors derive from a human donor with alopecia areata. Each CDR3 is given with its conserved first and last residue. Fields, in order: V gene, CDR3 protein.

v_gene: TRBV7-9
CDR3aa: CASSSLPGTGGLAKNIQYF

v_gene: TRBV19
CDR3aa: CASSMGGPYNEQFF

v_gene: TRBV4-1
CDR3aa: CASSPVDDTEAFF

v_gene: TRBV29-1
CDR3aa: CSVDGDRGFGYTF

v_gene: TRBV30
CDR3aa: CAWRTSLSKLFF

v_gene: TRBV11-2
CDR3aa: CASSLYEQFF

v_gene: TRBV30
CDR3aa: CAWSTSGNTIYF

v_gene: TRBV29-1
CDR3aa: CSVRMMDEKEKLFF

v_gene: TRBV2
CDR3aa: CAVFSSGGSYEQYF

v_gene: TRBV7-9
CDR3aa: CASSPSGYEQYF